The entry that follows covers one T cell receptor (beta chain) sequence. Sequencing libraries for TCR beta were prepared with iRepertoire HTBI primers and Arm-PCR of CDR3 regions. TCRdb processed the multiplex PCR reads anew with MiXCR; each CDR3 protein has one entry. The table lists 420,000 or so distinct CDR3 sequences, 16% of them singletons. Germline CDR1 reads SGHTS; CDR2 reads YDEGEE. V was shortened by 1 base and J by 5 bases, with 6 bases between the two germline ends. This CDR3 contains 13 residues. The data belong to a study of regulatory T cells in long-lasting Graves disease. Stated time point: newly diagnosed GD, antithyroid drugs for less than 3 months. The TCR library was made from RNA that had been extracted from PBMCs in TRIzol. Investigators report Graves' disease was diagnosed under American Thyroid Association guidelines. The same data also went into a second study, on T cells in Graves' hyperthyroidism and ophthalmopathy. That work contributes: HTBI primers drove first-round RT-PCR of the TCR CDR3.

The source material was peripheral blood mononuclear cells (PBMCs), sampled at new diagnosis, from a patient treated with antithyroid drugs. The clonotype comes from a young woman with Graves disease. This chain links TRBV5-8 with TRBJ2-2; D remains ambiguous. The CDR3 sequence: CASSLLETGELFF. In DNA form, the CDR3 reads TGTGCCAGCAGCTTGTTGGAAACCGGGGAGCTGTTTTTT.